The 2 T cell receptor beta chains below come from one sample, sequenced in a study of T cell clonality in common variable immunodeficiency. Measured with immunoSEQ multiplex PCR; TCRdb has only the in-frame clones, and not every one. Observed in the sample are 80,000 or so clones, none of them singletons. The sequencing input was peripheral blood mononuclear cells. The receptors stem from a person aged 18 to 70 in good health.

This clone was recorded many times. Sequencing ends 3 residues short of the CDR3 end; the germline J gene provides the rest. V is TRBV12-5 and J is TRBJ2-5, with a possible D match to TRBD1 (6 bases). The CDR3 is 13 residues long. Per the germline V gene, CDR1 is LGHNT and CDR2 is FRNRAP. V lost 7 bases and J lost 5, with 14 bases in between. The sequenced part of the CDR3 DNA is TGTGCTAGTGCCGAACAGGGCTGGGAGACC. Protein sequence: CASAEQGWET. The whole CDR3 sequence reads CASAEQGWETQYF.

This clone was seen many times. The CDR3 goes on 3 residues after the read ends, and that part is filled in from the germline J gene. The chain has TRBV13 and TRBJ2-3; D gene ambiguous. Germline values: CDR1 PRHDT, CDR2 FYEKMQ (reference sequence). Deletions cut 3 bases from V and 6 bases from J, with 4 bases between. The CDR3 has 11 amino acids. CDR3 protein: CASSLSDTQYF. The sequenced part of the CDR3 DNA is TGTGCCAGCAGCTTGTCTGATACG.